The clone carrying this TCR beta chain has a single count. A multiplex PCR was run with 60 Vbeta primers and 13 Jbeta primers. The protocol was immunoSEQ multiplex PCR, while the TCRdb copy is restricted to in-frame clones and leaves out a portion. This sample carries approximately 110,000 clones, 77% of them seen once, and the ten largest clones take around 3.5%. These data are taken from a study of cytomegalovirus exposure and HLA in healthy donors. Overall study context: Caucasian-associated ancestry cluster membership applied to approximately 80% of about 370 genotyped donors.

V shed 2 bases and J shed 6 bases, with 12 bases lying between them. The CDR3 length is 13 residues. Germline loops: CDR1 SGHRS, CDR2 YFSETQ. This sequence was found in a human donor in good health. Source material: PBMCs. This chain links TRBV5-1 with TRBJ2-7, with a tentative D call TRBD1 (6 bases). The CDR3 DNA is TGCGCCAGCAGCTTAGGACAGAGTGGCGAGCAGTACTTC. Its translation is CASSLGQSGEQYF.